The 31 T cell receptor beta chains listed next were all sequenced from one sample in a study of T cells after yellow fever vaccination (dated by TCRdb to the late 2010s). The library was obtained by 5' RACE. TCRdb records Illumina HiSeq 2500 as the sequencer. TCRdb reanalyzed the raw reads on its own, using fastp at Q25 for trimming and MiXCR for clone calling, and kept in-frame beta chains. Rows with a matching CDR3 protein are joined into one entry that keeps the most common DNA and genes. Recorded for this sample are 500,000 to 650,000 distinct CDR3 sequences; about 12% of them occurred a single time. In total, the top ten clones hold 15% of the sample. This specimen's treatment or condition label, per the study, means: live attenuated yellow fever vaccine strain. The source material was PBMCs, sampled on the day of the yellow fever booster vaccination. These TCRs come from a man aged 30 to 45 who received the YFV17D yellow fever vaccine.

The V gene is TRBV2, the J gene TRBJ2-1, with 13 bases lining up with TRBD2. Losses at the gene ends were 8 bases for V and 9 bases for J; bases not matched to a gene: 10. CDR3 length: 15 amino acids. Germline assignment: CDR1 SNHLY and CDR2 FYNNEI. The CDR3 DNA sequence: TGTGCCAGCGGGCAACGGACTAGCGGGAGTCCTGAGCAGTTCTTC. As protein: CASGQRTSGSPEQFF. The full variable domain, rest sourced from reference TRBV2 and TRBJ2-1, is EPEVTQTPSHQVTQMGQEVILRCVPISNHLYFYWYRQILGQKVEFLVSFYNNEISEKSEIFDDQFSVERPDGSNFTLKIRSTKLEDSAMYFCASGQRTSGSPEQFFGPGTRLTVL.

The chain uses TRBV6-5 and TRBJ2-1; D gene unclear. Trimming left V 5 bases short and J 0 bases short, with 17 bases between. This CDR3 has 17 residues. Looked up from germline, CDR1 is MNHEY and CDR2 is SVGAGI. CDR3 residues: CASSHFIALSSYNEQFF. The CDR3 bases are TGTGCCAGCAGTCACTTCATAGCCCTAAGCTCCTACAATGAGCAGTTCTTC.

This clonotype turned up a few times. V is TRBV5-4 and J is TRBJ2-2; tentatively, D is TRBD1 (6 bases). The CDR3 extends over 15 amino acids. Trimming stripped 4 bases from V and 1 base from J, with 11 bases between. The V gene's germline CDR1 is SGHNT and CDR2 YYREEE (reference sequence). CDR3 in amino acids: CASSMGTMNTGELFF. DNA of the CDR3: TGTGCCAGCAGCATGGGGACAATGAACACCGGGGAGCTGTTTTTT.

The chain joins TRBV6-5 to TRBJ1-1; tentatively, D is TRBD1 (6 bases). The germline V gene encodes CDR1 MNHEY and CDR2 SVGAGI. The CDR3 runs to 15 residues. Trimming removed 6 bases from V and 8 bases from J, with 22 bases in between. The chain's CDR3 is CASSYTRGGAEEAFF. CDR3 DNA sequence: TGTGCCAGCAGCTACACCCGAGGGGGGGCGGAGGAAGCTTTCTTT.

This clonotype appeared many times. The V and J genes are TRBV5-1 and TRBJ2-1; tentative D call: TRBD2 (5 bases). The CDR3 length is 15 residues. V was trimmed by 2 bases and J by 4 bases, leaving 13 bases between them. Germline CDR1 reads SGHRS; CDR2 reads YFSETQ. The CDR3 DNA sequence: TGCGCCAGCAGCTTAAAAGCGGATCTATACAATGAGCAGTTCTTC. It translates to CASSLKADLYNEQFF.

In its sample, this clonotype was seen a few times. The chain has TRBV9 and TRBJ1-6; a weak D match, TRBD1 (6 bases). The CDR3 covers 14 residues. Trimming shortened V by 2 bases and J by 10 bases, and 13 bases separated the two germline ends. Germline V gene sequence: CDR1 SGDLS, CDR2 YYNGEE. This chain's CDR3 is CASSVDTGLSPLHF. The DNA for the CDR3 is TGTGCCAGCAGCGTGGATACAGGGCTCTCACCCCTCCACTTT. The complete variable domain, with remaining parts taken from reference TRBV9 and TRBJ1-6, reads DSGVTQTPKHLITATGQRVTLRCSPRSGDLSVYWYQQSLDQGLQFLIQYYNGEERAKGNILERFSAQQFPDLHSELNLSSLELGDSALYFCASSVDTGLSPLHFGNGTRLTVT.

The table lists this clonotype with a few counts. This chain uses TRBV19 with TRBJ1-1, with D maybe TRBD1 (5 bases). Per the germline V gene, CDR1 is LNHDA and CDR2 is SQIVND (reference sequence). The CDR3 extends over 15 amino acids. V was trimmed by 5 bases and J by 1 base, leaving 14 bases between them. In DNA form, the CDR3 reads TGTGCCAGTAGTGTACTCAGGGTCGGGAACACTGAAGCTTTCTTT. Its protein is CASSVLRVGNTEAFF.

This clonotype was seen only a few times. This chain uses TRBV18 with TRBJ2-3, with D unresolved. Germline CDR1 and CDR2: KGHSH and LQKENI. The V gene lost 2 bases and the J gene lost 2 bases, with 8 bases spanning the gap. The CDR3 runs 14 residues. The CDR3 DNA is TGTGCCAGCTCACCAGCGGCTCTCACAGATACGCAGTATTTT. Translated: CASSPAALTDTQYF.

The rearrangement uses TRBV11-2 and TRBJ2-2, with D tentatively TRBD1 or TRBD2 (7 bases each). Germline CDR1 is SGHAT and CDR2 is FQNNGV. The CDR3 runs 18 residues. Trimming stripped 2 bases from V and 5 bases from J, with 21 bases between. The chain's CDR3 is CASSLNTAQGRVTGELFF. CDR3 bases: TGTGCCAGCAGCTTAAATACAGCACAGGGGAGGGTAACCGGGGAGCTGTTTTTT.

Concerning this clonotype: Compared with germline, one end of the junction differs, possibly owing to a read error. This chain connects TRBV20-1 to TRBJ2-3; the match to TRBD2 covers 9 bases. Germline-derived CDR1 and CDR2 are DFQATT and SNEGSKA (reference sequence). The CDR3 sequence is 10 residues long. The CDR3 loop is CSARGGVGPF. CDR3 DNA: TGCAGTGCGCGGGGGGGAGTGGGTCCCTTT.

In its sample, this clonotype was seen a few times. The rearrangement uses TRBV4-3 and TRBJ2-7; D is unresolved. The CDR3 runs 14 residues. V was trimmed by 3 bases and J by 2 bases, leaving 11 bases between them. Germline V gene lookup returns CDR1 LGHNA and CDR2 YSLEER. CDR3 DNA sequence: TGCGCCAGCAGCCAGACTGCCCAAGCCTACGAGCAGTACTTC. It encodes CASSQTAQAYEQYF.

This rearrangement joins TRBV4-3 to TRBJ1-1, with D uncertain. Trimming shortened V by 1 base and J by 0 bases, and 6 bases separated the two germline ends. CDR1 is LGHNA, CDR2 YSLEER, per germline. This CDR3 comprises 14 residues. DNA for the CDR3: TGCGCCAGCAGCCAAGGGAGATTGAACACTGAAGCTTTCTTT. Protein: CASSQGRLNTEAFF.

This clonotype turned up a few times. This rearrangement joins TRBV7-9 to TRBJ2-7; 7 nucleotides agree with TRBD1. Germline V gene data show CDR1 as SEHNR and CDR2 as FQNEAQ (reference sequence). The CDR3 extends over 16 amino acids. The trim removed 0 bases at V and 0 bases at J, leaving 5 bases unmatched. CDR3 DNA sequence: TGTGCCAGCAGCTTAGCGGTGGGGACAGCCTCCTACGAGCAGTACTTC. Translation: CASSLAVGTASYEQYF.

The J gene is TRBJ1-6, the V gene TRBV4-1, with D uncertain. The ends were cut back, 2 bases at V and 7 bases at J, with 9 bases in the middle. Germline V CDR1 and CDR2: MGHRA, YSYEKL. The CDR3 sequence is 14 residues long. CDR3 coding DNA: TGCGCCAGCAGCCAACCCCTGGGAAATTCACCCCTCCACTTT. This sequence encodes CASSQPLGNSPLHF.

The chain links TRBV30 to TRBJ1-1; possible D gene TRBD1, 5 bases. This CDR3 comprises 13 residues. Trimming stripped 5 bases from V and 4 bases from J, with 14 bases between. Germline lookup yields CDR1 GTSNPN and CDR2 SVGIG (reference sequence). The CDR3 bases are TGTGCCTGGGAGGTAGGTGGGACCACTGAAGCTTTCTTT. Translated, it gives CAWEVGGTTEAFF.

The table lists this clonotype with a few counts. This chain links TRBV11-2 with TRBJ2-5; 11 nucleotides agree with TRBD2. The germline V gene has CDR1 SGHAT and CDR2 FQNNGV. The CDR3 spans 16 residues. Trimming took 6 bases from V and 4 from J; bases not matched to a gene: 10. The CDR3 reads CASRRLAGGKGETQYF. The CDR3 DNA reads TGTGCCAGCAGGCGGCTAGCGGGAGGAAAAGGAGAGACCCAGTACTTC.

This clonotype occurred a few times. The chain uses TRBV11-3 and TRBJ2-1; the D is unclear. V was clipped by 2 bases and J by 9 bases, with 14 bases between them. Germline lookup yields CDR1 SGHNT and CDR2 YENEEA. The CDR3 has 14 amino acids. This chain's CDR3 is CASSLLASDPEQFF. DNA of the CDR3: TGTGCCAGCAGCTTATTGGCTTCGGACCCTGAGCAGTTCTTC.

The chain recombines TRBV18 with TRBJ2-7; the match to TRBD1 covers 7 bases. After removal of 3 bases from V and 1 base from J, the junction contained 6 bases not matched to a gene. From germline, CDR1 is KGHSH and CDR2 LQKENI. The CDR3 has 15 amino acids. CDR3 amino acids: CASSPRDSLSYEQYF. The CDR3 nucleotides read TGTGCCAGCTCACCTCGGGACAGCCTTTCCTACGAGCAGTACTTC.

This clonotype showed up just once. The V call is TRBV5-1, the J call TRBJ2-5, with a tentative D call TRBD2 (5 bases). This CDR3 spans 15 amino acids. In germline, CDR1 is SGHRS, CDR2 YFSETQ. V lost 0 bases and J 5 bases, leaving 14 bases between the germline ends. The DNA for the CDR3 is TGCGCCAGCAGCTTGGGACGGGGTATCGTGGAGACCCAGTACTTC. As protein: CASSLGRGIVETQYF.

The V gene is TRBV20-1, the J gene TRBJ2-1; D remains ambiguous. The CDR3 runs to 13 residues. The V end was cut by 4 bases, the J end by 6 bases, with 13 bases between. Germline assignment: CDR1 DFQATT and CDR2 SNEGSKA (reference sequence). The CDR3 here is CSANSPWANEQFF. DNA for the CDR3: TGCAGTGCTAATAGCCCCTGGGCCAATGAGCAGTTCTTC.

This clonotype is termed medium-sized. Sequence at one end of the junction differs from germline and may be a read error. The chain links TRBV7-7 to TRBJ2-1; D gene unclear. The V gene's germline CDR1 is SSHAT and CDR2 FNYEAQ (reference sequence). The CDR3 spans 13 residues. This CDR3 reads CASSYDPYNEQFF. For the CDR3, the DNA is TGTGCTAGCAGCTACGATCCGTACAATGAGCAGTTCTTC.

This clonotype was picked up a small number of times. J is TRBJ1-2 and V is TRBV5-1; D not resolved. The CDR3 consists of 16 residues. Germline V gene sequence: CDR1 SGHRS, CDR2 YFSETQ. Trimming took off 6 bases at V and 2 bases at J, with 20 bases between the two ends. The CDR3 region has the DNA TGCGCCAGCACCCTTACCCCTCCGGGATCAAACTATGGCTACACCTTC. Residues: CASTLTPPGSNYGYTF.

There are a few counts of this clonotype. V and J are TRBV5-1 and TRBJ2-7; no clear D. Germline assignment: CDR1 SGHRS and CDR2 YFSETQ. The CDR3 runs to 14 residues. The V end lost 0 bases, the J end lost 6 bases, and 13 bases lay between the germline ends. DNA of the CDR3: TGCGCCAGCAGCTTGGAAGCGAGCCCCTCCGAGCAGTACTTC. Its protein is CASSLEASPSEQYF.

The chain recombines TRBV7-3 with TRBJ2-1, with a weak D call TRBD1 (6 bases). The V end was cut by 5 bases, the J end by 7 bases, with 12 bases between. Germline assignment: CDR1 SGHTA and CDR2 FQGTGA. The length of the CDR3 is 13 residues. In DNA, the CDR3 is TGTGCCAGCAGCAAAAATACAGGGAATGAGCAGTTCTTC. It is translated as CASSKNTGNEQFF.

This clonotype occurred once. For the CDR3, the DNA is TGCAGCGTTGAGCCAGGGGTTGGTACGCAGTATTTT. Translation: CSVEPGVGTQYF. V and J are TRBV29-1 and TRBJ2-3; tentatively, D is TRBD1 (6 bases). The length of the CDR3 is 12 residues. Germline V CDR1 and CDR2: SQVTM, ANQGSEA. Trimming stripped 3 bases from V and 8 bases from J, with 12 bases between.

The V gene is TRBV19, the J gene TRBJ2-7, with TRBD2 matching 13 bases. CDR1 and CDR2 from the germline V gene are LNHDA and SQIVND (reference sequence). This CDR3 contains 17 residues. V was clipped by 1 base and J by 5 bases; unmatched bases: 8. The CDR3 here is CASSIAGLAGAGDEQYF. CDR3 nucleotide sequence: TGTGCCAGTAGTATAGCCGGACTAGCGGGAGCTGGGGACGAGCAGTACTTC.

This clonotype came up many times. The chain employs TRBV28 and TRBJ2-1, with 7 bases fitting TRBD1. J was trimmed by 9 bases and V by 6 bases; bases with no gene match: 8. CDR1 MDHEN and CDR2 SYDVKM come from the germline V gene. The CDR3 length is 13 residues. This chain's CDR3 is CASSLTGPSEQFF. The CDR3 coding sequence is TGTGCCAGCAGCCTGACAGGGCCGAGTGAGCAGTTCTTC.

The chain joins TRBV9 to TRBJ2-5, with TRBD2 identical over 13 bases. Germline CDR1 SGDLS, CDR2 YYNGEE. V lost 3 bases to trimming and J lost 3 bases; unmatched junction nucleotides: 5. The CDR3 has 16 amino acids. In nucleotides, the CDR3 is TGTGCCAGCAGCGGAGGACTAGCGGGAGTAGAAGAGACCCAGTACTTC. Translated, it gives CASSGGLAGVEETQYF.

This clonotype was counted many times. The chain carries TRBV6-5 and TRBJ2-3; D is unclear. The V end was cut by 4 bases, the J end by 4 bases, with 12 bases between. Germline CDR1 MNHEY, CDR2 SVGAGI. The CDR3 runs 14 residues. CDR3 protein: CASSLINGPDTQYF. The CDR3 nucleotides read TGTGCCAGCAGTTTGATAAACGGCCCAGATACGCAGTATTTT.

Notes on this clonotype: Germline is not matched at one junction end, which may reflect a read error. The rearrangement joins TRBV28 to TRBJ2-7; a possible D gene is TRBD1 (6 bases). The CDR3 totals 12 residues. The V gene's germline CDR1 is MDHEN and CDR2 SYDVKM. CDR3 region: CASSAATGTFFF. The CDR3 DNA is TGTGCCAGCAGTGCAGCTACAGGGACGTTCTTCTTC. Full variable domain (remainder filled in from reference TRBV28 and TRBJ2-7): DVKVTQSSRYLVKRTGEKVFLECVQDMDHENMFWYRQDPGLGLRLIYFSYDVKMKEKGDIPEGYSVSREKKERFSLILESASTNQTSMYLCASSAATGTFFFGPGTRLTVT.

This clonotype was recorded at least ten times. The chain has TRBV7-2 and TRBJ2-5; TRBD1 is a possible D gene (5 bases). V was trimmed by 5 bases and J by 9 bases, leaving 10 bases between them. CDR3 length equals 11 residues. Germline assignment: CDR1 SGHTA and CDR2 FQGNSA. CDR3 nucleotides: TGTGCCAGCAGCCCCTCCAGGGCCCAGTACTTC. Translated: CASSPSRAQYF.